A single sample gave rise to the 26 T cell receptor beta chains below, sequenced in a study of untreated major depressive disorder. The protocol was immunoSEQ multiplex PCR, while the TCRdb copy is restricted to in-frame clones and leaves out a portion. The sample lists about 21,000 clones, about nine tenths occurring once. Sequenced material: CD4+ T cells from PBMCs. The origin of the receptors is a middle-aged woman in good health.

This chain links TRBV19 with TRBJ2-7; 8 nucleotides match TRBD1. V dropped 6 bases and J dropped 2; count of bases not matched to a gene: 6. Germline V gene data show CDR1 as LNHDA and CDR2 as SQIVND (reference sequence). The CDR3 is 14 residues long. The CDR3 loop is CASSPWGQAYEQYF. CDR3 nucleotides: TGTGCCAGTAGCCCCTGGGGACAGGCCTACGAGCAGTACTTC.

The V and J genes are TRBV2 and TRBJ2-7; D may be TRBD1 (6 bases). The CDR3 sequence is 15 residues long. Trimming cost V 3 bases and J 5 bases, with 17 bases left between them. Germline CDR1 is SNHLY and CDR2 is FYNNEI. CDR3 region: CASSERLGAPNEQYV. As DNA, the CDR3 is TGTGCCAGCAGTGAGAGATTGGGGGCCCCCAACGAGCAGTACGTC.

This clone was detected only once. V usage is TRBV7-8 and J usage is TRBJ1-1, with 8 bases matching TRBD1. The V gene's germline CDR1 is SGHVS and CDR2 FQNEAQ. Trimming removed 3 bases from V and 5 bases from J; junction bases left unmatched: 5. The CDR3 length is 14 residues. In DNA, the CDR3 is TGTGCCAGCAGCTTCCGGGACAGGTTGACTGAAGCTTTCTTT. Amino acids: CASSFRDRLTEAFF.

The J gene is TRBJ1-2, the V gene TRBV19, with 7 bases matching TRBD1. Unmatched junction bases numbered 21, after V lost 5 bases and J lost 3 bases. Looked up from germline, CDR1 is LNHDA and CDR2 is SQIVND (reference sequence). The CDR3 loop spans 19 amino acids. The CDR3 DNA sequence: TGTGCCAGTAGTCCTCTATCCCAGGTCAGGGGGTTCTCAGACTATGGCTACACCTTC. Its protein is CASSPLSQVRGFSDYGYTF. Full variable domain (remainder filled in from reference TRBV19 and TRBJ1-2): DGGITQSPKYLFRKEGQNVTLSCEQNLNHDAMYWYRQDPGQGLRLIYYSQIVNDFQKGDIAEGYSVSREKKESFPLTVTSAQKNPTAFYLCASSPLSQVRGFSDYGYTFGSGTRLTVV.

This chain connects TRBV7-6 to TRBJ2-7; 10 positions match TRBD2. The germline gives CDR1 SGHVS, CDR2 FNYEAQ. Trimming cost V 0 bases and J 6 bases; bases outside gene matches: 5. This CDR3 is 15 amino acids long. CDR3 amino acids: CASSLASGRASEQYF. The CDR3 coding sequence is TGTGCCAGCAGCTTAGCGAGCGGGAGGGCCTCCGAGCAGTACTTC.

This chain uses TRBV9 with TRBJ2-2; the match to TRBD2 covers 7 bases. Trimming at V came to 0 bases and at J to 2 bases, leaving 7 bases not matched to a gene. The germline gives CDR1 SGDLS, CDR2 YYNGEE. The CDR3 is 17 amino acids. As DNA, the CDR3 is TGTGCCAGCAGCGTAGACAGCGGGGTTTATAACACCGGGGAGCTGTTTTTT. Its translation is CASSVDSGVYNTGELFF.

The chain uses TRBV2 and TRBJ1-4; 10 nucleotides match TRBD1. Unmatched junction bases numbered 6, after V lost 7 bases and J lost 1 base. Germline lookup yields CDR1 SNHLY and CDR2 FYNNEI. The CDR3 is made up of 16 amino acids. As DNA, the CDR3 is TGTGCCAGCACCACGGGACAGGGGAAAACTAATGAAAAACTGTTTTTT. Amino acid sequence: CASTTGQGKTNEKLFF. The complete variable domain, with remaining parts taken from reference TRBV2 and TRBJ1-4, reads EPEVTQTPSHQVTQMGQEVILRCVPISNHLYFYWYRQILGQKVEFLVSFYNNEISEKSEIFDDQFSVERPDGSNFTLKIRSTKLEDSAMYFCASTTGQGKTNEKLFFGSGTQLSVL.

The chain combines TRBV2 with TRBJ1-5; D gene uncertain. From germline, CDR1 is SNHLY and CDR2 FYNNEI. The CDR3 totals 13 residues. The V and J ends lost 3 bases and 6 bases respectively, with 9 bases between them. DNA of the CDR3: TGTGCCAGCAGTGAGGAAGTGTCTCAGCCCCAGCATTTT. This translates into CASSEEVSQPQHF.

A few counts support this clone. This chain links TRBV6-1 with TRBJ2-7; D remains ambiguous. V was trimmed by 3 bases and J by 9 bases, leaving 9 bases between them. This CDR3 spans 11 amino acids. Germline V gene lookup returns CDR1 MNHNS and CDR2 SASEGT. CDR3 nucleotide sequence: TGTGCCAGCAGTGAGGTGGCAGGGCAGTACTTC. This sequence encodes CASSEVAGQYF.

The chain links TRBV10-3 to TRBJ2-1, with D tentatively TRBD1 (8 bases). Germline V gene data show CDR1 as ENHRY and CDR2 as SYGVKD. The V and J ends lost 4 bases and 8 bases respectively, with 12 bases between them. This CDR3 contains 13 residues. Here the CDR3 DNA reads TGTGCCATCAGTGGACAGGGGAGGGATGAGCAGTTCTTC. Translation: CAISGQGRDEQFF.

The V and J genes are TRBV6-1 and TRBJ1-5, with D tentatively TRBD2 (5 bases). Judging by the DNA end, TRBJ2-3 fits better; the J call may be wrong. CDR1 MNHNS and CDR2 SASEGT come from the germline V gene. This CDR3 region has 15 residues. DNA for the CDR3: TGTGCCAGCAGTGAAGCGCTGGACGGGAATCAGCCCCAGTATTTT. As protein: CASSEALDGNQPQYF.

The gene calls are TRBV10-1 and TRBJ2-7, with 7 positions matching TRBD1. Germline values: CDR1 WNHNN, CDR2 SYGVQD (reference sequence). The ends lost 7 bases at V and 6 bases at J; junction bases unmatched: 12. The length of the CDR3 is 14 residues. The CDR3 nucleotides read TGCGCCAGCAACCCCGACAGGGAACAATGCGAGCAGTACGTC. Translated: CASNPDREQCEQYV.

For the CDR3, the DNA is TGCGCCAGCACGCACGATCTCGTAGATACGCAGTATTTT. The encoded protein is CASTHDLVDTQYF. The genes are TRBV5-1 and TRBJ2-3; D is ambiguous. The CDR3 is 13 residues long. The V gene's germline CDR1 is SGHRS and CDR2 YFSETQ. V was clipped by 6 bases and J by 5 bases, with 13 bases between them.

As DNA, the CDR3 is TGTGCCAGCAGTGCAACGGGGACGAAGGGCTACACCTTC. It encodes CASSATGTKGYTF. This chain joins TRBV28 and TRBJ1-2, with D possibly being TRBD1 (5 bases). Trimming took 5 bases from V and 8 from J, leaving 15 bases between them. CDR1 MDHEN and CDR2 SYDVKM come from the germline V gene. This CDR3 comprises 13 residues.

The chain joins TRBV6-1 to TRBJ1-2; D gene unclear. With 6 bases removed from V and 4 bases from J, the gap between germline ends came to 9 bases. This CDR3 is 12 amino acids long. The germline CDR1 and CDR2 sequences are MNHNS and SASEGT. The CDR3 spells CASRIVGYGYTF. The CDR3 DNA is TGTGCCAGCAGGATTGTCGGCTATGGCTACACCTTC.

This clone has just a few counts. The genes are TRBV7-8 and TRBJ1-2; tentatively, D is TRBD1 (6 bases). Per the germline V gene, CDR1 is SGHVS and CDR2 is FQNEAQ. CDR3 size: 13 residues. The V and J ends lost 4 bases and 8 bases respectively, with 14 bases between them. The CDR3 protein is CASSSREGGGYTF. The CDR3 bases are TGTGCCAGCAGCTCCCGGGAGGGGGGAGGCTACACCTTC.

The V gene is TRBV7-6, the J gene TRBJ2-7; possibly TRBD2 for D (6 bases). The CDR3 has 15 residues. Deletions cut 2 bases from V and 6 bases from J, with 17 bases between. The germline gives CDR1 SGHVS, CDR2 FNYEAQ. CDR3: CASSLLPFGRSEQYF. The CDR3 DNA reads as TGTGCCAGCAGCTTACTGCCTTTCGGGAGAAGCGAGCAGTACTTC.

This sequence joins TRBV5-1 and TRBJ1-3, with D maybe TRBD1 (5 bases). Between the trimmed V and J ends, which lost 4 bases and 4 bases, there was a span of 12 bases. Germline CDR1 and CDR2: SGHRS and YFSETQ. The CDR3 has 14 amino acids. The CDR3 nucleotides read TGCGCCAGCAGCCTAGGGACCGTCGGAAACACCATATATTTT. Translation: CASSLGTVGNTIYF.

The chain joins TRBV7-2 to TRBJ1-1; tentative D call: TRBD1 (6 bases). CDR1 SGHTA and CDR2 FQGNSA come from the germline V gene. This CDR3 is 14 amino acids long. The germline V and J ends were trimmed by 1 base and 1 base, with 7 bases remaining between them. The CDR3 nucleotides read TGTGCCAGCAGCTTAGGCAGGGGGAACACTGAAGCTTTCTTT. This codes for CASSLGRGNTEAFF.

V gene TRBV28 combines with J gene TRBJ1-2, with 12 bases lining up with TRBD1. The CDR3 spans 15 residues. The V gene's germline CDR1 is MDHEN and CDR2 SYDVKM. J was trimmed by 6 bases and V by 4 bases; bases with no gene match: 6. The DNA of the CDR3 is TGTGCCAGCAGTTCCGGGACAGGGGGCATCAATGGCTACACCTTC. It encodes CASSSGTGGINGYTF.

The CDR3 is CASSIGQGPGYTF. The CDR3 nucleotides read TGTGCCAGCAGCATAGGACAGGGCCCTGGCTACACCTTC. V usage is TRBV28 and J usage is TRBJ1-2, with 8 bases matching TRBD1. This CDR3 spans 13 amino acids. From germline, CDR1 is MDHEN and CDR2 SYDVKM. V lost 6 bases, J lost 7 bases, and 7 bases stayed unmatched.

The genes are TRBV10-3 and TRBJ2-7, with a weak D call TRBD2 (5 bases). There are 15 residues in the CDR3. Germline lookup yields CDR1 ENHRY and CDR2 SYGVKD. Trimming took off 2 bases at V and 0 bases at J, with 11 bases between the two ends. The CDR3 DNA sequence: TGTGCCATCAGTGAGCGCAGCGGCAGCTCCTACGAGCAGTACGTC. Its protein is CAISERSGSSYEQYV.

This clone occurred once. This chain uses TRBV28 with TRBJ2-7; D call uncertain. The CDR3 runs 14 residues. Germline-derived CDR1 and CDR2 are MDHEN and SYDVKM. The DNA of the CDR3 is TGTGCCAGCAGTCCCATGCAGGAATCCTCCGAGCAGTACGTC. Translating gives CASSPMQESSEQYV.

The V gene is TRBV30, the J gene TRBJ2-1; 11 bases are shared with TRBD2. J gave up 6 bases and V 2 bases, and 3 bases lay outside the gene matches. Germline CDR1 is GTSNPN and CDR2 is SVGIG (reference sequence). CDR3 length: 14 residues. The CDR3 DNA is TGTGCCTGGAGTCCTGGGACTAGCGGCAATGAGCAGTTCTTC. This gives the protein CAWSPGTSGNEQFF.

This chain joins TRBV23-1 and TRBJ2-7, with a tentative D call TRBD1 (6 bases). TRBV23-1 is filed as an ORF, its function uncertain. V lost 0 bases and J 4 bases, leaving 19 bases between the germline ends. The CDR3 extends over 17 amino acids. CDR3 region: CASSQSLPPGHPYEQYV. In nucleotides, the CDR3 is TGCGCCAGCAGTCAATCCTTACCCCCGGGACACCCTTACGAGCAGTACGTC.

V is TRBV6-1 and J is TRBJ2-7; tentatively, D is TRBD1 (5 bases). This CDR3 has 14 residues. Germline V gene data show CDR1 as MNHNS and CDR2 as SASEGT. Trimming took 3 bases from V and 7 from J, leaving 16 bases between them. The DNA for the CDR3 is TGTGCCAGCAGTGAGTGGCAGGGTACGCGGGAGCAGTACTTC. Encoded protein: CASSEWQGTREQYF.